This T cell receptor beta chain was documented in a study of blood T cell repertoires in COVID-19. Overall study: Samples came from the United States, Italy and Spain, spanning acute and convalescent COVID-19. The analysed material was cDNA or gDNA that came from T cells, B-cell-depleted T cells, or PBMCs.

Germline-derived CDR1 and CDR2 are SQVTM and ANQGSEA. This CDR3 spans 17 amino acids. J gave up 0 bases and V 6 bases, and 16 bases lay outside the gene matches. Authors' processing steps: Amplification of reference gene primers provided the estimated nucleated cell counts. Some clones are missing from TCRdb's copy, which holds only in-frame ones; the method was immunoSEQ multiplex PCR. The V and J calls and clone size are taken from that table; D and trimming were inferred from the DNA. The repertoire has about 87,000 clones, around 86% of them found once; the top ten carry roughly 15%. This receptor was identified in a woman aged 80 or over with active or convalescent COVID-19. The V gene is TRBV29-1, the J gene TRBJ1-1, with 7 bases matching TRBD1. Sample: peripheral blood. CDR3 loop: CSVPRTGQNLLNTEAFF. The CDR3 nucleotides are TGCAGCGTCCCCAGGACAGGTCAAAATTTACTGAACACTGAAGCTTTCTTT.